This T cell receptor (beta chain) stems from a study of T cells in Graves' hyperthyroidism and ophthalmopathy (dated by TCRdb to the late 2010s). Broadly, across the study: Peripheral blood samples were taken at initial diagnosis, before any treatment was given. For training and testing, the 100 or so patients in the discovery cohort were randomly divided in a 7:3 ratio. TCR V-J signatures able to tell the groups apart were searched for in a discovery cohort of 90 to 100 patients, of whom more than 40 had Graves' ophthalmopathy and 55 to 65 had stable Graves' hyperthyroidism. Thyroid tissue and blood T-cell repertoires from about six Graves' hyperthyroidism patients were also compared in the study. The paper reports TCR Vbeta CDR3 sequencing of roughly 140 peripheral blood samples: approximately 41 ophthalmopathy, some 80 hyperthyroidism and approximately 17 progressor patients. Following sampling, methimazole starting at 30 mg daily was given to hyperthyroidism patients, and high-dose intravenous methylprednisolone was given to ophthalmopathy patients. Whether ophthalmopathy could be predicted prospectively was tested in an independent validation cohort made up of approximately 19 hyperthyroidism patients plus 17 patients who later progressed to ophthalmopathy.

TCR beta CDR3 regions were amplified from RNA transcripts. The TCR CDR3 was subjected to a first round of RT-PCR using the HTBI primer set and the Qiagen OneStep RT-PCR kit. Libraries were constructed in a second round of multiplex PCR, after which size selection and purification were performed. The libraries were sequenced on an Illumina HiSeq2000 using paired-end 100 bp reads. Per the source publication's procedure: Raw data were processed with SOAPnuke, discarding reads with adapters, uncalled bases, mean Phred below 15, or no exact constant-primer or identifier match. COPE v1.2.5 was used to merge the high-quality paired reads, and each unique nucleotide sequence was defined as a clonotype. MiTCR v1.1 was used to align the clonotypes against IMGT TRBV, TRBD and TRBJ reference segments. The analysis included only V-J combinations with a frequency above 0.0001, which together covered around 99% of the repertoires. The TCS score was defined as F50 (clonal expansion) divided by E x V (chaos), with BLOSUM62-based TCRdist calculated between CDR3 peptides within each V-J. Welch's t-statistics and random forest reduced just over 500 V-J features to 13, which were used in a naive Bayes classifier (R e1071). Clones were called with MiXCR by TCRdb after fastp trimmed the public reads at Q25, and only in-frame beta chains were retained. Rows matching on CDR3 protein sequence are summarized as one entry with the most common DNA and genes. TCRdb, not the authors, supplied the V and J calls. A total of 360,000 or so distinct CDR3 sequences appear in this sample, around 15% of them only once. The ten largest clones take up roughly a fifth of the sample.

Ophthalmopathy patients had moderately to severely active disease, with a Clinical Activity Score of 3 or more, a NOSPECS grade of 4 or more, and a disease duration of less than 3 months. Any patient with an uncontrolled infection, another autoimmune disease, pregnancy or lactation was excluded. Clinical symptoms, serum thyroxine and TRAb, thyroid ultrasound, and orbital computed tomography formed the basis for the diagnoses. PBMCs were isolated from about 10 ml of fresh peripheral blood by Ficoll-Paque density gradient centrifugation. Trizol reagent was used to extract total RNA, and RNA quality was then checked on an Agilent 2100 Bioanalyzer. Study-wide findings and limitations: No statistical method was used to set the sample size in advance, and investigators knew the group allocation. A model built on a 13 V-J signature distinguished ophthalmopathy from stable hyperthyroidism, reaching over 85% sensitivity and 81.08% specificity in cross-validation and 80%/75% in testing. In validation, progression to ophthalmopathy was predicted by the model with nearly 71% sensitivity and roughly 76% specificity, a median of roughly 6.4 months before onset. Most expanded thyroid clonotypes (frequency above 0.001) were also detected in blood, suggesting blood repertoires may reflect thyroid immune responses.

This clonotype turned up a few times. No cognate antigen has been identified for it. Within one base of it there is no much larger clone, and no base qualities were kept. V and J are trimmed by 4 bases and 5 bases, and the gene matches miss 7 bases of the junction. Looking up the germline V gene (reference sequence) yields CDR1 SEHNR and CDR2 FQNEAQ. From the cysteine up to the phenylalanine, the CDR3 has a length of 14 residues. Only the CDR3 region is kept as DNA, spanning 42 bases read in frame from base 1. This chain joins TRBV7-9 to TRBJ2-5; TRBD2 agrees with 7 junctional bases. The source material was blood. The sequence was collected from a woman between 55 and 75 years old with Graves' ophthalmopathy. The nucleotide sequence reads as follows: TGTGCCAGCAGCTATCGAGGGAGGGTGGAGACCCAGTACTTC. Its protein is CASSYRGRVETQYF. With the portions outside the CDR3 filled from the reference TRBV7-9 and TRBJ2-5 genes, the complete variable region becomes DTGVSQNPRHKITKRGQNVTFRCDPISEHNRLYWYRQTLGQGPEFLTYFQNEAQLEKSRLLSDRFSAERPKGSFSTLEIQRTEQGDSAMYLCASSYRGRVETQYFGPGTRLLVL.